These T cell receptor beta chains were read from a single sample in a study of blood T cell repertoires in COVID-19. Produced via immunoSEQ multiplex PCR; TCRdb's table is partial and in-frame only. This table has a few hundred thousand clones, 85% appearing once. Sequencing was done on a sample of PBMCs or T cells enriched from blood (not recorded which). The receptors were gathered from a man between 40 and 49 years old who had recovered from COVID-19. CDR3s include the opening cysteine and the closing phenylalanine or tryptophan. D genes are given only for firm matches. Clone size appears in some rows only: once, few, many, or a class for an expanded clone.

J gene | D gene | V gene | clone size | CDR3 DNA | CDR3 protein
TRBJ2-1 | NA | TRBV24-1 | NA | TGTGCCACCAGTGATTTGAGGGACACAGGGACCAATGAGCAGTTCTTC | CATSDLRDTGTNEQFF
TRBJ2-2 | TRBD2 | TRBV4-2 | NA | TGTGCCAGCAGCCAAGTCGAGCGGGAGGCCGGGGAGCTGTTTTTT | CASSQVEREAGELFF
TRBJ1-2 | NA | TRBV4-1 | NA | TGCGCCAGCAGCCAAGATGTGGGAGCTAACTATGGCTACACCTTC | CASSQDVGANYGYTF
TRBJ2-5 | TRBD2 | TRBV28 | NA | TGTGCCAGCAGTTTATCTTCTAGCGGGAGGAGGACGGCAGAGACCCAGTACTTC | CASSLSSSGRRTAETQYF
TRBJ2-7 | NA | TRBV28 | NA | TGTGCCAGCAGTTTATTCGGGGCCTACGAGCAGTACTTC | CASSLFGAYEQYF
TRBJ1-2 | NA | TRBV18 | NA | TGTGCCAGCTCACCGGGCCAGCCTCCGGGCTACACCTTC | CASSPGQPPGYTF
TRBJ2-2 | NA | TRBV2 | NA | TGTGCCAGCAGTGACCGTAGAGCGAACACCGGGGAGCTGTTTTTT | CASSDRRANTGELFF
TRBJ2-5 | TRBD1 | TRBV6-5 | NA | TGTGCCAGCAGTAAGGACAGGGTGGAGTGGACCCAGTACTTC | CASSKDRVEWTQYF
TRBJ2-7 | NA | TRBV9 | NA | TGTGCCAGCAGCGTAGTGGCAGATTCCTACGAGCAGTACTTC | CASSVVADSYEQYF
TRBJ2-5 | TRBD2 | TRBV5-1 | NA | TGCGCCAGCAGCTTGGCCTTGAATAGCGGGAGTAGAGAGACCCAGTACTTC | CASSLALNSGSRETQYF
TRBJ2-2 | TRBD2 | TRBV14 | NA | TGTGCCAGCAGCCAAGGGACTAGCGGGGCCGGGGAGCTGTTTTTT | CASSQGTSGAGELFF
TRBJ1-4 | TRBD1 | TRBV11-2 | few | TGTGCCAGCAGCTCTATCAGGGGGCGTGAAAAACTGTTTTTT | CASSSIRGREKLFF
TRBJ2-2 | NA | TRBV4-1 | NA | TGCGCCAGCAGCCAAGAACCCTGGGGGCCGAGCACCGGGGAGCTGTTTTTT | CASSQEPWGPSTGELFF
TRBJ1-5 | TRBD1 | TRBV27 | NA | TGTGCCAGCAGCGTAAGACAGGGTTTCAATCAGCCCCAGCATTTT | CASSVRQGFNQPQHF
TRBJ1-5 | NA | TRBV6-2/TRBV6-3 | NA | TGTGCCAGCAGTTATGGCACCAATAGCAATCAGCCCCAGCATTTT | CASSYGTNSNQPQHF
TRBJ2-2 | TRBD1 | TRBV2 | NA | TGTGCCAGCACCCCCAGGGGGACCGGGGAGCTGTTTTTT | CASTPRGTGELFF
TRBJ2-7 | NA | TRBV11-2 | few | TGTGCCAGCAGCTTAGTCAGTTCCTACGAGCAGTACTTC | CASSLVSSYEQYF
TRBJ2-7 | TRBD1 | TRBV20-1 | NA | TGCAGTGCTAGTACCAGGACAGGTCGGTTTTCCAACGAGCAGTACTTC | CSASTRTGRFSNEQYF
TRBJ1-2 | NA | TRBV5-1 | NA | TGCGCCAGCAGCTTGGGAACAGGCGGTGGCTACACCTTC | CASSLGTGGGYTF
TRBJ2-1 | TRBD2 | TRBV5-4 | NA | TGTGCCAGCAGCTTGAAAATAGGGGGACTAGCGGGAGATAATGAGCAGTTCTTC | CASSLKIGGLAGDNEQFF
TRBJ2-7 | TRBD2 | TRBV2 | NA | TGTGCCAGCAGTATAGCGGGGAGCCCGGCCTACGAGCAGTACTTC | CASSIAGSPAYEQYF
TRBJ1-2 | NA | TRBV2 | once | TGTGCCAGCAGTGAAAGCCCGCTAGGTGGATTCTACACCTTC | CASSESPLGGFYTF